This T cell receptor beta chain was captured by sequencing in a study of blood T cell repertoires in COVID-19. The CDR3 has 15 residues. The germline CDR1 and CDR2 sequences are SEHNR and FQNEAQ (reference sequence). J gave up 2 bases and V 5 bases, and 6 bases lay outside the gene matches. Measured with immunoSEQ multiplex PCR; TCRdb has only the in-frame clones, and not every one. The sample includes 250,000 or so clones, about 87% of them seen just once. All enrollees were roughly 18 to 89 years old and from 25 or so US areas. Which cohort a participant joined came from the clinical history participants gave.

The V gene is TRBV7-9, the J gene TRBJ2-4, with TRBD1 matching 7 bases. This clonotype was obtained from a woman aged 40 to 55 who had been exposed to COVID-19. The sequencing input was PBMCs or T cells enriched from blood (not recorded which). CDR3 residues: CASSPPTGPKNIQYF. The CDR3 DNA follows: TGTGCCAGCAGCCCGCCGACAGGGCCCAAAAACATTCAGTACTTC.